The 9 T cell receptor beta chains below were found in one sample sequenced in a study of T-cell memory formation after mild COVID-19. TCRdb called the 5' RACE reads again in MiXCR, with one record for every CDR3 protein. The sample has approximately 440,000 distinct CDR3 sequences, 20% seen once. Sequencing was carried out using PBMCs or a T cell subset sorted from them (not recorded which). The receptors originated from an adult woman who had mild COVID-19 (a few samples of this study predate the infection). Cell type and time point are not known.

The CDR3 region is CASSQQTRANTGELFF. The CDR3 DNA reads TGCGCCAGCAGTCAGCAGACCAGGGCCAACACCGGGGAGCTGTTTTTT. The chain couples TRBV5-1 to TRBJ2-2, with a tentative D call TRBD1 (5 bases). Germline loops: CDR1 SGHRS, CDR2 YFSETQ. This CDR3 has 16 residues. Trimming removed 5 bases at V and 2 bases at J, with 16 bases between. Using reference TRBV5-1 and TRBJ2-2 for the parts outside the CDR3, the full variable domain is KAGVTQTPRYLIKTRGQQVTLSCSPISGHRSVSWYQQTPGQGLQFLFEYFSETQRNKGNFPGRFSGRQFSNSRSEMNVSTLELGDSALYLCASSQQTRANTGELFFGEGSRLTVL.

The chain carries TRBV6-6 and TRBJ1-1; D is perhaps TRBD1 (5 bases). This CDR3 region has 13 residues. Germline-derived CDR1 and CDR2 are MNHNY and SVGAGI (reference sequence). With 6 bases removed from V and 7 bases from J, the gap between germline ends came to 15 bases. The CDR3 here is CASSIMDQGEAFF. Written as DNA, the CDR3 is TGTGCCAGCAGCATCATGGATCAGGGTGAAGCTTTCTTT.

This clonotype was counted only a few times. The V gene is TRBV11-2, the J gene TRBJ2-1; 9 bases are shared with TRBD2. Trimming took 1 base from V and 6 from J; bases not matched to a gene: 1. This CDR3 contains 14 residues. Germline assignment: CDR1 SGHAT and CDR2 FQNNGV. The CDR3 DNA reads TGTGCCAGCAGCTTAGTAGCGGGGGCCAATGAGCAGTTCTTC. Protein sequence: CASSLVAGANEQFF.

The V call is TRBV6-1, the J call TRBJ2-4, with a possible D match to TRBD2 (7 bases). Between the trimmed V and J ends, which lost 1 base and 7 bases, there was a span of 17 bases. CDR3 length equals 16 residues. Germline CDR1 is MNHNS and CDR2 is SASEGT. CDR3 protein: CASSEGGRGVSNIQYF. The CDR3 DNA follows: TGTGCCAGCAGTGAAGGAGGGAGGGGGGTGTCGAACATTCAGTACTTC.

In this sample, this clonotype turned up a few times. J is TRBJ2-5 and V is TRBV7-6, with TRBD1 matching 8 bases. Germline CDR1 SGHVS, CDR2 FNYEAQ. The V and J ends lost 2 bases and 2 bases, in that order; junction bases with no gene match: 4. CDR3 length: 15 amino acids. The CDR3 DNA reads TGTGCCAGCAGCTTACCCCGGACAGGGCAAGAGACCCAGTACTTC. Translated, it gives CASSLPRTGQETQYF.

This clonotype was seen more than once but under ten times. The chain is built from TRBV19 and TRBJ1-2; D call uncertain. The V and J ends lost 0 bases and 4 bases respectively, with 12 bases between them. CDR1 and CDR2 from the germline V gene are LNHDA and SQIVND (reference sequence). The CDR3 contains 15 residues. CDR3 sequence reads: CASSIEGRRTYGYTF. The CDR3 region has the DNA TGTGCCAGTAGTATAGAAGGCAGGCGAACCTATGGCTACACCTTC.

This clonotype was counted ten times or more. The CDR3 DNA reads as TGTGCCAGCAGCGCGAGGGTGGACAGGAGGAATTCACCCCTCCACTTT. Residues: CASSARVDRRNSPLHF. This sequence joins TRBV9 and TRBJ1-6, with 7 bases that match TRBD1. The trim removed 3 bases at V and 7 bases at J, leaving 10 bases unmatched. Germline CDR1 is SGDLS and CDR2 is YYNGEE. The CDR3 runs 16 residues. The full variable domain, completed using reference TRBV9 and TRBJ1-6, is DSGVTQTPKHLITATGQRVTLRCSPRSGDLSVYWYQQSLDQGLQFLIQYYNGEERAKGNILERFSAQQFPDLHSELNLSSLELGDSALYFCASSARVDRRNSPLHFGNGTRLTVT.

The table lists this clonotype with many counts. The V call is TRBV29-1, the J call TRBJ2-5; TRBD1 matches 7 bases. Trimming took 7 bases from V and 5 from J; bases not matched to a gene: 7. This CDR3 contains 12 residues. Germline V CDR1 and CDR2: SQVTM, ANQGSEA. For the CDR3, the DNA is TGCAGCGGCCTGACAGGGCGGGAGACCCAGTACTTC. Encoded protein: CSGLTGRETQYF.

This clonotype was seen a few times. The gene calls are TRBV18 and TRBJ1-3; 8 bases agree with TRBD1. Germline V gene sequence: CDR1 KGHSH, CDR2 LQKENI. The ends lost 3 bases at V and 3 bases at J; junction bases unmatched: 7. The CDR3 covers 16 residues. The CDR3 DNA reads TGTGCCAGCTCACCGGCAATGACAGGGGTTGGAAACACCATATATTTT. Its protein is CASSPAMTGVGNTIYF.